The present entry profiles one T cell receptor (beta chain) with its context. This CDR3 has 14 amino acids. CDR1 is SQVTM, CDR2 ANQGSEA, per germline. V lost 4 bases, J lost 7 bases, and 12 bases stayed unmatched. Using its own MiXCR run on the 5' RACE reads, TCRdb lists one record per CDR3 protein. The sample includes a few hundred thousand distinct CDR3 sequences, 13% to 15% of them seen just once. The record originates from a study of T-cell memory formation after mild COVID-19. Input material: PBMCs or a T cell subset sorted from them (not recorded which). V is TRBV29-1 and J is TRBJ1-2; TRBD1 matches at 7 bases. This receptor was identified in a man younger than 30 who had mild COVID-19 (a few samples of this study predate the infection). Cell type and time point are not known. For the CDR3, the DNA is TGCAGCGTTGGGTTACCTCCGCCAGGGGGTGGCTACACCTTC. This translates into CSVGLPPPGGGYTF.